This T cell receptor (beta chain) comes out of a study of CD8+ T cells in alopecia areata. Across the whole study: Scoring of treated patients' severity used the percentage of affected scalp area. Points from the study as a whole: There was only one nonresponder, so it was unclear how baseline CD8+ expansion relates to response. TCR sharing was clearer in mice than between patients, perhaps partly owing to patient HLA diversity.

Extraction and reverse transcription of RNA yielded cDNA as the sequencing template. Assay: immunoSEQ multiplex PCR; the TCRdb copy retains only in-frame clones and omits some. The data show around 270,000 clones, with about three fifths seen just once and around 1.8% held by the top ten. Of note for this clone: Its antigen remains unidentified.

The CDR3 length is 13 residues. CDR1 LGHNA and CDR2 YNFKEQ come from the germline V gene. V lost 0 bases, J lost 4 bases, and 7 bases lay in between. Treatment indicated: oral pan-JAK inhibitor, 5-10 mg twice daily. Alopecia areata patients provided lesional scalp punch biopsies and peripheral blood. This clonotype was sampled from a human donor with alopecia areata. This specimen consisted of CD4+ T cells sorted from blood, obtained at week 24, from a patient treated with tofacitinib. The V gene is TRBV4-2, the J gene TRBJ2-7; D is uncertain. CDR3 sequence reads: CASSQDRSYEQYF. The CDR3 DNA is TGTGCCAGCAGCCAAGATCGGTCATACGAGCAGTACTTC.